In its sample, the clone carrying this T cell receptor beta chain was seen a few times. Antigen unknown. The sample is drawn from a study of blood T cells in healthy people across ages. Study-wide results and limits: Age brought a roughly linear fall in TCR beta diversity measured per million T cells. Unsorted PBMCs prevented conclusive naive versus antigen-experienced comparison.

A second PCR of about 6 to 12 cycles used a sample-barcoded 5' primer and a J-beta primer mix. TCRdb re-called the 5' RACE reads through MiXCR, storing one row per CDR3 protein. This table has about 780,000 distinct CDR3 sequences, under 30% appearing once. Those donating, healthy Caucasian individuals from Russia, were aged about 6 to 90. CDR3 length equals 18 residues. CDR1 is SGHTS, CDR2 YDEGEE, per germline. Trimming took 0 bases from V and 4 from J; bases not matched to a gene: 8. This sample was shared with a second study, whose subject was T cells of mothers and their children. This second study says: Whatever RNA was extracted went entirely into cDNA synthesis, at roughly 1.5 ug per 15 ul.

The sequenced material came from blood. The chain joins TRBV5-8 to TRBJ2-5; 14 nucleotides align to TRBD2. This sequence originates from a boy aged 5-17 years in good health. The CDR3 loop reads CASSLGLAGGPLGETQYF. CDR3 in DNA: TGTGCCAGCAGCTTGGGACTAGCGGGAGGGCCCCTCGGAGAGACCCAGTACTTC.